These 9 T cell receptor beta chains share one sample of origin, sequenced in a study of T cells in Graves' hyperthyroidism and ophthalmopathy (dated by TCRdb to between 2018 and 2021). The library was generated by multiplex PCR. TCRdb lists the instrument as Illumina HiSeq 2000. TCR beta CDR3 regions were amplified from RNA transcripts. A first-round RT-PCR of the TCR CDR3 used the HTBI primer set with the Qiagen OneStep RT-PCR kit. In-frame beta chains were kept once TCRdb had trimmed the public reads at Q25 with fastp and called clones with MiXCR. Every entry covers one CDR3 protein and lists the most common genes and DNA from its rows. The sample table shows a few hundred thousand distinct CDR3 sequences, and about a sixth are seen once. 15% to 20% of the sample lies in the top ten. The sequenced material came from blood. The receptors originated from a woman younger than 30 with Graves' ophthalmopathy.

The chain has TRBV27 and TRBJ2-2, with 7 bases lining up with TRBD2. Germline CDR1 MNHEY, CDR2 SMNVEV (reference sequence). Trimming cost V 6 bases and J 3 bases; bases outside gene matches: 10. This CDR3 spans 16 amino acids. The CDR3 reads CASSSPGGADTGELFF. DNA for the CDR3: TGTGCCAGCAGCTCCCCGGGGGGTGCGGACACCGGGGAGCTGTTTTTT.

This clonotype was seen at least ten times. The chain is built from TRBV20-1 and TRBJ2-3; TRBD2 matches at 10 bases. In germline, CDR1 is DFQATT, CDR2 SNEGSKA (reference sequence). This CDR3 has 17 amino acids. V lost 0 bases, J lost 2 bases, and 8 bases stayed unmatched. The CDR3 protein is CSARETELAGYTDTQYF. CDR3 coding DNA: TGCAGTGCTAGAGAAACTGAACTAGCGGGGTACACAGATACGCAGTATTTT.

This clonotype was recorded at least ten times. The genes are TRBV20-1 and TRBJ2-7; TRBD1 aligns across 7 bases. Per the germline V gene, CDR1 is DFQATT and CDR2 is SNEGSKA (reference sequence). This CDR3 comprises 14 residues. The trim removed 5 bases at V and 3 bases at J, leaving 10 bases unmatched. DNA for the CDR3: TGCAGTGCTCTCGAGGACAGGAACTACTACGAGCAGTACTTC. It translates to CSALEDRNYYEQYF.

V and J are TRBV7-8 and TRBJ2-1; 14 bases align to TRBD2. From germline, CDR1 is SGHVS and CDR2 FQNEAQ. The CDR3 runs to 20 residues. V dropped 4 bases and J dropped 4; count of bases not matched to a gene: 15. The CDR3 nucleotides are TGTGCCAGCAGCTCTTATACGGGGGGACTAGCGGGAGTGATGTACAATGAGCAGTTCTTC. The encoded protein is CASSSYTGGLAGVMYNEQFF. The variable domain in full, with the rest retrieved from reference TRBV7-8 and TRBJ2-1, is GAGVSQSPRYKVAKRGQDVALRCDPISGHVSLFWYQQALGQGPEFLTYFQNEAQLDKSGLPSDRFFAERPEGSVSTLKIQRTQQEDSAVYLCASSSYTGGLAGVMYNEQFFGPGTRLTVL.

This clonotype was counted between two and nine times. CDR3 bases: TGTGCCAGCAGCTCCTCCGGGACTAGCGGGAGTAGAGATACGCAGTATTTT. Encoded protein: CASSSSGTSGSRDTQYF. The rearrangement joins TRBV13 to TRBJ2-3; 14 nucleotides line up with TRBD2. After removal of 4 bases from V and 5 bases from J, the junction contained 8 bases not matched to a gene. The CDR3 length is 17 residues. Germline CDR1 and CDR2: PRHDT and FYEKMQ (reference sequence).

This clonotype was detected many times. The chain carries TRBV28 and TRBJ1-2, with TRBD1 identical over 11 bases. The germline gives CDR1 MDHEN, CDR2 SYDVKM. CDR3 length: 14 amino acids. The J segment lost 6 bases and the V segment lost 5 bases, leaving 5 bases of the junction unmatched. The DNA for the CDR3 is TGTGCCAGCAGTATCGGGACAGGGGGTCATGGCTACACCTTC. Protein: CASSIGTGGHGYTF.

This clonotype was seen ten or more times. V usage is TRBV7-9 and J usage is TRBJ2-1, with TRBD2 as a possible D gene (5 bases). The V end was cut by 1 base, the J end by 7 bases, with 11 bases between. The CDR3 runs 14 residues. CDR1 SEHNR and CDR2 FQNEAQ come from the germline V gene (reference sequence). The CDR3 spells CASSLVLEGNEQFF. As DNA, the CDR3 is TGTGCCAGCAGCTTAGTTCTTGAGGGAAATGAGCAGTTCTTC.

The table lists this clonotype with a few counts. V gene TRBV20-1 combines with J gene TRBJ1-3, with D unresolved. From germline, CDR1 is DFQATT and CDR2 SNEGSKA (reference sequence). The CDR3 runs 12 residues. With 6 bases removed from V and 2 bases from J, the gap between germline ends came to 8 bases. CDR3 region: CSAEFTGNTIYF. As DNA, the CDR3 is TGCAGTGCCGAATTTACTGGAAACACCATATATTTT.

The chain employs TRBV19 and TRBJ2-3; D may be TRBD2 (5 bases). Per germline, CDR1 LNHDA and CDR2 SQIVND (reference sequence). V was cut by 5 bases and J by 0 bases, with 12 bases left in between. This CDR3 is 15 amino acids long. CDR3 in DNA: TGTGCCAGTAGTCCTCGGGGAGAAAGCACAGATACGCAGTATTTT. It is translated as CASSPRGESTDTQYF.